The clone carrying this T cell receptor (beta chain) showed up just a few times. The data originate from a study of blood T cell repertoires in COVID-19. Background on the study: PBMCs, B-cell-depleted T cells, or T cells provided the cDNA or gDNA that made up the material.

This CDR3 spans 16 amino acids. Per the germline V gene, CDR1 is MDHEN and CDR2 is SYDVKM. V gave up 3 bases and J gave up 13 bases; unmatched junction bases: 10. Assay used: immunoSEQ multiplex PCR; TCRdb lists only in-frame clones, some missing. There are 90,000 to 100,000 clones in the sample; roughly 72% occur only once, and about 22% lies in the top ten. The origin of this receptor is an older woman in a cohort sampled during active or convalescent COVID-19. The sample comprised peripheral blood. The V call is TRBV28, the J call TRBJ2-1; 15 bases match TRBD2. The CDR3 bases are TGTGCCAGCAGTTTGCGGACTAGCGGGGGGGCATTACGACAGTTCTTC. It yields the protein CASSLRTSGGALRQFF.